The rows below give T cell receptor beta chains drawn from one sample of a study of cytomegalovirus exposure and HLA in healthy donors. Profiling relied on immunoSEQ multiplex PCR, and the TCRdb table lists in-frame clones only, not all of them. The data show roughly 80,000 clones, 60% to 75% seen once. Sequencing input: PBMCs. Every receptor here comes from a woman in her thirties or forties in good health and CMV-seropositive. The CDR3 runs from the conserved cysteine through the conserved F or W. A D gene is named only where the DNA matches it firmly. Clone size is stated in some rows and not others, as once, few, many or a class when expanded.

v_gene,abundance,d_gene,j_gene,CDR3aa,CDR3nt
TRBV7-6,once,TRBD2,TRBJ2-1,CASSFTGTSMVNEQFF,TGTGCCAGCAGCTTCACCGGGACTAGTATGGTGAATGAGCAGTTCTTC
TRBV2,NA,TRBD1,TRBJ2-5,CASSDQGALQETQYF,TGTGCCAGCAGCGACCAGGGGGCCCTCCAAGAGACCCAGTACTTC
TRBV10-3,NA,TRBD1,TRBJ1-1,CAISGQGAPVTEAFF,TGTGCCATCAGCGGACAGGGGGCGCCGGTCACTGAAGCTTTCTTT
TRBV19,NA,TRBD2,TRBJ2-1,CARITSGGAYNEQFF,TGTGCCAGGATTACTAGCGGGGGGGCCTACAATGAGCAGTTCTTC
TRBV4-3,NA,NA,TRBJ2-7,CASSQDSAVPYEQYF,TGCGCCAGCAGCCAAGATTCAGCGGTTCCCTACGAGCAGTACTTC
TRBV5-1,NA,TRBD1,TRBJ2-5,CASSLDPQGETQYF,TGCGCCAGCAGCCTAGATCCACAGGGGGAGACCCAGTACTTC
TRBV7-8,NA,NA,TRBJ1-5,CASSLVSQTNQPQHF,TGTGCCAGCAGCTTAGTTTCCCAGACTAATCAGCCCCAGCATTTT
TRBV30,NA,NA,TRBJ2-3,CAWGGIGDTQYF,TGTGCCTGGGGGGGGATTGGGGATACGCAGTATTTT
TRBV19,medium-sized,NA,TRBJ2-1,CASSITAGSSYNEQFF,TGTGCCAGTAGTATAACGGCGGGGAGCTCCTACAATGAGCAGTTCTTC
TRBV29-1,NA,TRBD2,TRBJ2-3,CSVEDRGLANRPDTQYF,TGCAGCGTTGAAGATCGAGGACTAGCCAACCGCCCAGATACGCAGTATTTT
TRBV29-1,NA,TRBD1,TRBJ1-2,CSVERQGDGYTF,TGCAGCGTTGAAAGACAGGGAGACGGCTACACCTTC
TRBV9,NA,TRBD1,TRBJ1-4,CASSAQGQPNEKLFF,TGTGCCAGCAGCGCCCAGGGACAGCCTAATGAAAAACTGTTTTTT
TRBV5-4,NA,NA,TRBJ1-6,CASSFHNQRSPLHF,TGTGCCAGCAGCTTTCATAACCAGCGATCACCCCTCCACTTT
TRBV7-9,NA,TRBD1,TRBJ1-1,CASSQTGTGAFF,TGTGCCAGCAGCCAAACTGGGACAGGGGCTTTCTTT
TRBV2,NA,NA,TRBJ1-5,CASSEGRAGNQPQHF,TGTGCCAGCAGTGAAGGCAGGGCGGGCAATCAGCCCCAGCATTTT
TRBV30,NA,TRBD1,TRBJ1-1,CAWRTGREAFF,TGTGCCTGGCGGACAGGTCGAGAAGCTTTCTTT
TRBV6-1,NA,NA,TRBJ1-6,CASSEAGSNSPLHF,TGTGCCAGCAGTGAAGCGGGCTCTAATTCACCCCTCCACTTT
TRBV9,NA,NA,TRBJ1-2,CASSSGDNYGYTF,TGTGCCAGCAGCTCGGGGGACAACTATGGCTACACCTTC
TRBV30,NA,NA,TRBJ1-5,CAWSVQGIYSNQPQHF,TGTGCCTGGAGTGTACAGGGAATATATAGCAATCAGCCCCAGCATTTT
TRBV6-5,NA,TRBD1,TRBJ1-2,CASSYTGTGRGYTF,TGTGCCAGCAGTTACACGGGGACAGGGAGGGGGTACACCTTC
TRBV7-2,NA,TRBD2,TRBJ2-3,CASSSGLAPDTQYF,TGTGCCAGCAGCTCCGGACTAGCTCCGGATACGCAGTATTTT
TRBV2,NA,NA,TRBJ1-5,CASSFTGHSNQPQHF,TGTGCCAGCAGCTTTACAGGGCATAGCAATCAGCCCCAGCATTTT
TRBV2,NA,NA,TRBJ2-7,CASRGARSYEQYF,TGTGCCAGCAGGGGGGCCCGCTCCTACGAGCAGTACTTC
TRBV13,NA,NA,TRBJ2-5,CASSLSPGFQETQYF,TGTGCCAGCAGCTTGTCTCCCGGGTTCCAAGAGACCCAGTACTTC